This T cell receptor (beta chain) was sequenced for a study of blood T cell repertoires in COVID-19. Study-wide context: The samples span acute and convalescent COVID-19 from the United States, Italy and Spain. PBMCs, B-cell-depleted T cells, or T cells were the source of the cDNA or gDNA that made up the material.

Original processing notes: Estimation of nucleated cell counts relied on the amplification of reference gene primers. TCRdb's copy holds only in-frame clones and misses some; the assay was immunoSEQ multiplex PCR. That table supplies the V and J calls and clone size; D and trimming were determined from the DNA. This table has approximately 210,000 clones, roughly 80% appearing once. What was sequenced was peripheral blood. The source of this sequence is a human donor in a cohort sampled during active COVID-19.

Written as DNA, the CDR3 is TGTGCCACCAGTGATATGAGACTAGCGGGAGTTGAGACCCAGTACTTC. Its translation: CATSDMRLAGVETQYF. The rearrangement uses TRBV24-1 and TRBJ2-5; 12 bases are a match to TRBD2. With 3 bases clipped from V and 5 bases from J, the junction kept 6 bases outside the gene matches. This CDR3 contains 16 residues. Germline loops: CDR1 KGHDR, CDR2 SFDVKD.